This TCR beta chain was sequenced during a study of cytomegalovirus exposure and HLA in healthy donors. The PCR contained 60 Vbeta and 13 Jbeta primers. TCRdb keeps only in-frame clones here, not all; method: immunoSEQ multiplex PCR. The data show approximately 130,000 clones, with around nine tenths seen just once and under 6.5% held by the top ten. CDR1 and CDR2 (germline): GTSNPN, SVGIG (reference sequence). Trimming shortened V by 2 bases and J by 5 bases, and 10 bases separated the two germline ends. This CDR3 is built from 12 residues. This chain links TRBV30 with TRBJ2-7; TRBD2 might be the D (5 bases). The source material was PBMCs. The receptor was derived from a young woman in good health and CMV-seronegative. CDR3 in DNA: TGTGCCTGGAGTCCCACTAGTGACGAGCAGTACTTC. Protein product: CAWSPTSDEQYF. Drawing the rest from reference TRBV30 and TRBJ2-7, the complete variable domain is SQTIHQWPATLVQPVGSPLSLECTVEGTSNPNLYWYRQAAGRGLQLLFYSVGIGQISSEVPQNLSASRPQDRQFILSSKKLLLSDSGFYLCAWSPTSDEQYFGPGTRLTVT.